A selection of T cell receptor beta chains follows, all from one sample in a study of early T cells in non-severe SARS-CoV-2 infection. TCRdb re-analysed the 5' RACE reads in MiXCR, keeping a single row per CDR3 protein. The sample has 40,000 to 50,000 distinct CDR3 sequences, 5% to 5.5% seen once. The specimen comprised whole blood, sampled at baseline. All receptors derive from an adult who was a healthcare worker with PCR-confirmed SARS-CoV-2 infection or an uninfected control (not recorded which). Each CDR3 is given with its conserved first and last residue. The order of the fields is J gene, D gene, V gene, clone size, CDR3 protein, CDR3 DNA. A D gene is named only where the DNA matches it firmly. Expanded clones are given a class, and other clones once, few, many or no size at all.

J gene: TRBJ2-4
D gene: -
V gene: TRBV2
clone size: many
CDR3 protein: CASRAPGGVLAKNIQYF
CDR3 DNA: TGTGCCAGCAGGGCCCCCGGCGGGGTACTAGCCAAAAACATTCAGTACTTC

J gene: TRBJ2-7
D gene: -
V gene: TRBV3-1
clone size: -
CDR3 protein: CASSQGEGPLEQYF
CDR3 DNA: TGTGCCAGCAGCCAAGGTGAGGGACCCCTCGAGCAGTACTTC

J gene: TRBJ1-1
D gene: -
V gene: TRBV4-1
clone size: many
CDR3 protein: CASSQTHEDTEAFF
CDR3 DNA: TGCGCCAGCAGCCAAACGCACGAGGACACTGAAGCTTTCTTT

J gene: TRBJ2-7
D gene: -
V gene: TRBV29-1
clone size: many
CDR3 protein: CSVRQGNEQYF
CDR3 DNA: TGCAGCGTGCGGCAGGGGAACGAGCAGTACTTC

J gene: TRBJ2-1
D gene: -
V gene: TRBV18
clone size: many
CDR3 protein: CASSHKDPNRGGDEQFF
CDR3 DNA: TGTGCCAGCTCCCACAAGGATCCTAACAGGGGAGGAGATGAGCAGTTCTTC

J gene: TRBJ1-1
D gene: -
V gene: TRBV7-2
clone size: many
CDR3 protein: CASSSAGERYTEAFF
CDR3 DNA: TGTGCCAGCAGCTCCGCAGGGGAGAGGTACACTGAAGCTTTCTTT

J gene: TRBJ2-7
D gene: -
V gene: TRBV5-6
clone size: many
CDR3 protein: CARRRSPYEQYF
CDR3 DNA: TGTGCCAGGCGACGGAGTCCCTACGAGCAGTACTTC

J gene: TRBJ2-7
D gene: TRBD2
V gene: TRBV12-3/TRBV12-4
clone size: -
CDR3 protein: CATSIGAGEQYF
CDR3 DNA: TGTGCCACATCAATCGGAGCGGGGGAGCAGTACTTC

J gene: TRBJ2-7
D gene: -
V gene: TRBV27
clone size: many
CDR3 protein: CASSPEGQQSSYEQYF
CDR3 DNA: TGTGCCAGCAGCCCCGAAGGACAGCAAAGCTCCTACGAGCAGTACTTC

J gene: TRBJ1-2
D gene: -
V gene: TRBV4-1
clone size: -
CDR3 protein: CASSQVLVSSYGYTF
CDR3 DNA: TGCGCCAGCAGCCAAGTGCTGGTATCCTCTTATGGCTACACCTTC

J gene: TRBJ2-7
D gene: TRBD2
V gene: TRBV5-5
clone size: -
CDR3 protein: CASSLGPPGLGTYEQYF
CDR3 DNA: TGTGCCAGCAGCCTCGGTCCCCCGGGACTAGGAACCTACGAGCAGTACTTC

J gene: TRBJ2-1
D gene: TRBD1
V gene: TRBV2
clone size: many
CDR3 protein: CASRSDRGPYNEQFF
CDR3 DNA: TGTGCCAGCAGATCAGACAGGGGGCCCTACAATGAGCAGTTCTTC

J gene: TRBJ2-1
D gene: TRBD2
V gene: TRBV18
clone size: -
CDR3 protein: CASSPTTSGSSLHNEQFF
CDR3 DNA: TGTGCCAGCTCACCGACGACTAGCGGGAGCTCTTTACACAATGAGCAGTTCTTC

J gene: TRBJ2-3
D gene: TRBD2
V gene: TRBV30
clone size: many
CDR3 protein: CAWSVSSGDQCF
CDR3 DNA: TGTGCCTGGAGTGTATCTAGCGGAGATCAATGTTTT

J gene: TRBJ2-2
D gene: -
V gene: TRBV19
clone size: many
CDR3 protein: CASSIFAEGSGELFF
CDR3 DNA: TGTGCCAGTAGTATATTCGCGGAAGGCTCCGGGGAGCTGTTTTTT

J gene: TRBJ1-2
D gene: -
V gene: TRBV5-1
clone size: -
CDR3 protein: CASSLGVEGYGYTF
CDR3 DNA: TGCGCCAGCAGCTTGGGGGTTGAAGGTTATGGCTACACCTTC

J gene: TRBJ2-1
D gene: -
V gene: TRBV25-1
clone size: many
CDR3 protein: CASSEYGGDDEQFF
CDR3 DNA: TGTGCCAGCAGTGAATATGGAGGGGACGATGAGCAGTTCTTC

J gene: TRBJ2-7
D gene: -
V gene: TRBV5-1
clone size: many
CDR3 protein: CASSLMTVPSYEQYF
CDR3 DNA: TGCGCCAGCAGCTTGATGACAGTACCCTCCTACGAGCAGTACTTC

J gene: TRBJ2-3
D gene: TRBD1
V gene: TRBV27
clone size: few
CDR3 protein: CASSNPLRDRANTQYF
CDR3 DNA: TGTGCCAGCAGTAACCCTTTGAGAGACAGGGCTAATACGCAGTATTTT

J gene: TRBJ2-1
D gene: -
V gene: TRBV24-1
clone size: many
CDR3 protein: CATSDSDTGRNEQFF
CDR3 DNA: TGTGCCACCAGTGATTCGGATACGGGCAGAAATGAGCAGTTCTTC

J gene: TRBJ1-6
D gene: -
V gene: TRBV7-9
clone size: -
CDR3 protein: CASSPTESPLHF
CDR3 DNA: TGTGCCAGCAGCCCGACGGAGTCACCCCTCCACTTT

J gene: TRBJ2-6
D gene: -
V gene: TRBV5-1
clone size: many
CDR3 protein: CASSLRPGANVLTF
CDR3 DNA: TGCGCCAGCAGCTTAAGGCCCGGGGCCAACGTCCTGACTTTC

J gene: TRBJ2-1
D gene: -
V gene: TRBV6-1
clone size: -
CDR3 protein: CASSERDSGEQFF
CDR3 DNA: TGTGCCAGCAGTGAAAGGGATTCGGGTGAGCAGTTCTTC

J gene: TRBJ2-6
D gene: -
V gene: TRBV24-1
clone size: -
CDR3 protein: CATSDFGEAGANVLTF
CDR3 DNA: TGTGCCACCAGTGATTTTGGAGAAGCTGGGGCCAACGTCCTGACTTTC

J gene: TRBJ2-7
D gene: -
V gene: TRBV27
clone size: many
CDR3 protein: CASRGGNEQYF
CDR3 DNA: TGTGCCAGCAGGGGGGGAAACGAGCAGTACTTC

J gene: TRBJ2-1
D gene: -
V gene: TRBV6-1
clone size: many
CDR3 protein: CASSEDEGNYNEQFF
CDR3 DNA: TGTGCCAGCAGTGAAGACGAAGGAAACTACAATGAGCAGTTCTTC